This T cell receptor (beta chain) was recovered during a study of blood T cells in healthy people across ages. A second PCR of roughly 7 to 11 cycles used a sample-barcoded 5' primer and a J-beta primer mix. TCRdb called the 5' RACE reads again in MiXCR, with one record for every CDR3 protein. The sample contains approximately 2,000,000 distinct CDR3 sequences, around 40% of which appear only once. Deletions cut 7 bases from V and 3 bases from J, with 18 bases between. CDR3 size: 15 residues. The V call is TRBV12-3 or TRBV12-4, the J call TRBJ1-1; tentative D call: TRBD1 (6 bases). This receptor was identified in a human donor in good health. Sample: blood. In nucleotides, the CDR3 is TGTGCCAGCACCCAAGGGGGGGGCGAGTACACTGAAGCTTTCTTT. Translating gives CASTQGGGEYTEAFF.